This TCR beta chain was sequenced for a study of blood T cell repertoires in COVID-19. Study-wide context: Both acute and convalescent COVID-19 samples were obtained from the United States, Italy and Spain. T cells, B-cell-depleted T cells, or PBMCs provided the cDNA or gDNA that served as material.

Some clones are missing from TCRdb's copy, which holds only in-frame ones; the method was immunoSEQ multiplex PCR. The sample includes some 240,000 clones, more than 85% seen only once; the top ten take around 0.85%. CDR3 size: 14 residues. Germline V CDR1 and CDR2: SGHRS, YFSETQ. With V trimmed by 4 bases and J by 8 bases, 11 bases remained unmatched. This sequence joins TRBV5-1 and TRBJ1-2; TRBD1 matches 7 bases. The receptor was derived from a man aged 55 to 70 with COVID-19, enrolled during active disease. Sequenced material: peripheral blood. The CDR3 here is CASSPWDSLTGYTF. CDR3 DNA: TGCGCCAGCAGCCCATGGGACAGCCTAACCGGCTACACCTTC.